This TCR beta chain was profiled in a study of blood T cell repertoires in COVID-19. Background on the study: Samples representing acute and convalescent COVID-19 were sourced from the United States, Italy and Spain. T cells, B-cell-depleted T cells, or PBMCs supplied cDNA or gDNA.

Participants, roughly 18 to 90 years old, spanned some 23 US areas. A PCR-confirmed or clinician-diagnosed COVID-19 case had contacted exposed participants within 2 weeks of entry. The assay was immunoSEQ multiplex PCR, and TCRdb's table has in-frame clones only and misses some. The sample has about 230,000 clones; 88% are singletons. The V gene's germline CDR1 is SGDLS and CDR2 YYNGEE. The CDR3 is 18 residues long. The V segment lost 4 bases and the J segment 3 bases; nucleotides outside the gene matches: 8. The TCR comes from a young woman who had been exposed to COVID-19. The chain employs TRBV9 and TRBJ2-2; 14 bases align to TRBD2. Material for sequencing was PBMCs or T cells enriched from blood (not recorded which). As DNA, the CDR3 is TGTGCCAGCAGCATGACTAGCGGGAGGGATTTGGACACCGGGGAGCTGTTTTTT. It yields the protein CASSMTSGRDLDTGELFF.